This TCR beta chain was profiled in a study of blood T cell repertoires in COVID-19. In the study overall: From T cells, B-cell-depleted T cells, or PBMCs came the material, which was cDNA or gDNA.

Germline V gives CDR1 SGHNT, CDR2 YENEEA. J was trimmed by 0 bases and V by 4 bases; bases with no gene match: 7. The CDR3 totals 18 residues. Original analysis: For nucleated cells, counts were estimated from reference gene primer amplification. Using immunoSEQ multiplex PCR, the repertoire was profiled, and TCRdb retains in-frame clones only, with some absent. V, J and clone size derive from that table, while D and trimming were established from the DNA sequence. The sample gives some 250,000 clones, 82% of which show up once; 3.4% is in the top ten. The V and J genes are TRBV11-3 and TRBJ2-3; TRBD2 matches 13 bases. The sequence came from a woman under 30 with acute or convalescent COVID-19. Input material: peripheral blood. The CDR3 bases are TGTGCCAGCAGCTCGTGGACTAGCGGGAGAGGGAGCACAGATACGCAGTATTTT. Encoded protein: CASSSWTSGRGSTDTQYF.